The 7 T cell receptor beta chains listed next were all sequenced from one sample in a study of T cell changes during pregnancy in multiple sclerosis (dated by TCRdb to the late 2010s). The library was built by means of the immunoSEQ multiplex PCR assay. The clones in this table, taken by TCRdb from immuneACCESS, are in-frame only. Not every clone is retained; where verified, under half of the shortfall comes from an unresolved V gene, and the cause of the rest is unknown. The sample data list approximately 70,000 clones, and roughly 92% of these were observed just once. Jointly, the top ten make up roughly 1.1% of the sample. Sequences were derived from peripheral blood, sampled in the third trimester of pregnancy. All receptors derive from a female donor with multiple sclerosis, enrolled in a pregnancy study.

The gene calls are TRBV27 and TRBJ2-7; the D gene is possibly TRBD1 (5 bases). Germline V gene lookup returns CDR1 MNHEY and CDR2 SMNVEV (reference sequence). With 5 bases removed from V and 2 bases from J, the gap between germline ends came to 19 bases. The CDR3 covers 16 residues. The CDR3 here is CASSVAGYRVPYEQYF. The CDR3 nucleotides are TGTGCCAGCAGTGTAGCAGGGTATCGGGTGCCCTACGAGCAGTACTTC.

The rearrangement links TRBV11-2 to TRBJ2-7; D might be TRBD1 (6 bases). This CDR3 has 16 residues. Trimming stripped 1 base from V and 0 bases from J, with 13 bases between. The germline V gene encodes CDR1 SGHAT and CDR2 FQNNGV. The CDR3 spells CASSLAGGPSSYEQYF. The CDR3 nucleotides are TGTGCCAGCAGCTTAGCTGGGGGCCCGAGCTCCTACGAGCAGTACTTC. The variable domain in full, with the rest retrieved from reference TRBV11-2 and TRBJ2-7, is EAGVAQSPRYKIIEKRQSVAFWCNPISGHATLYWYQQILGQGPKLLIQFQNNGVVDDSQLPKDRFSAERLKGVDSTLKIQPAKLEDSAVYLCASSLAGGPSSYEQYFGPGTRLTVT.

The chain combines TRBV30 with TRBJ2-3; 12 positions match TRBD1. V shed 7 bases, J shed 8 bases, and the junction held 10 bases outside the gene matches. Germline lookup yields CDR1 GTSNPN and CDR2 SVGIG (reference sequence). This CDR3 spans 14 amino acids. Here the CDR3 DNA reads TGTGCCTCGGACCGGGACAGGGGGCTGAGTACGCAGTATTTT. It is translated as CASDRDRGLSTQYF. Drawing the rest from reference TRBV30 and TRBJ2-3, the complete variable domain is SQTIHQWPATLVQPVGSPLSLECTVEGTSNPNLYWYRQAAGRGLQLLFYSVGIGQISSEVPQNLSASRPQDRQFILSSKKLLLSDSGFYLCASDRDRGLSTQYFGPGTRLTVL.

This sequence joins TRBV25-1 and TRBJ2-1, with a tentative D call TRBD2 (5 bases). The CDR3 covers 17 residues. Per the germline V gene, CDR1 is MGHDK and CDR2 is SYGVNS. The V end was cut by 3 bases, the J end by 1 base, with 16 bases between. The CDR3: CASSDGLAPVSYNEQFF. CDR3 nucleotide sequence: TGTGCCAGCAGTGATGGGCTAGCTCCTGTTTCCTACAATGAGCAGTTCTTC.

CDR3 amino acids: CASSEVRDSPLHF. The DNA for the CDR3 is TGTGCCAGCAGTGAAGTCAGGGATTCACCCCTCCACTTT. The chain joins TRBV25-1 to TRBJ1-6; perhaps TRBD1 as D (5 bases). CDR1 MGHDK and CDR2 SYGVNS come from the germline V gene. Trimming left V 2 bases short and J 8 bases short, with 7 bases between. The CDR3 runs 13 residues.

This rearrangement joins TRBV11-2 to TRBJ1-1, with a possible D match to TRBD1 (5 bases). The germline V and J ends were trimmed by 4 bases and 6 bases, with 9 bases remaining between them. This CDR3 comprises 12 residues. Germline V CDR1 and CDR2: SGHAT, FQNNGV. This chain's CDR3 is CASSYRQPEAFF. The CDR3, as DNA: TGTGCCAGCAGCTACCGACAGCCTGAAGCTTTCTTT.

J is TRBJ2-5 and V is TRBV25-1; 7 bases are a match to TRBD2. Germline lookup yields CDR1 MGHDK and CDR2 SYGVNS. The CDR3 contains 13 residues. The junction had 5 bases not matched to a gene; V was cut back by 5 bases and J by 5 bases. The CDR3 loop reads CASSSAGWETQYF. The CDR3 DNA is TGTGCCAGCAGTTCAGCGGGGTGGGAGACCCAGTACTTC.